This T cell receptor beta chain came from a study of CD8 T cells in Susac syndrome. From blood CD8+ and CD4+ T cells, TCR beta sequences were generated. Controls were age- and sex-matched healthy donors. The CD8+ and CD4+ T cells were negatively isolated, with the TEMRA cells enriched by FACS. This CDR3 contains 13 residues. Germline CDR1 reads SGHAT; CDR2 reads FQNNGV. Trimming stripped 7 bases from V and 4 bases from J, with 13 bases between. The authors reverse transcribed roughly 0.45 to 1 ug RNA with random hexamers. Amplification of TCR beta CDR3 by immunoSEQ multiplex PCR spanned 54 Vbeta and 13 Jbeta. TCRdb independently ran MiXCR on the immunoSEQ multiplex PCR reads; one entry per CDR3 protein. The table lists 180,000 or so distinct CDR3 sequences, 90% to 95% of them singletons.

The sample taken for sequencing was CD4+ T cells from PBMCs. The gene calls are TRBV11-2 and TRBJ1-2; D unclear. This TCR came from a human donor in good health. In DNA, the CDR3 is TGTGCCAGCACCTTTAGTTCGGTCTATGGCTACACCTTC. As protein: CASTFSSVYGYTF.